The 23 T cell receptor beta chains below come from one sample, sequenced in a study of breast tumors, draining lymph nodes, adjacent tissues. Breast cancer patients provided tissue from their axillary draining lymph nodes. TCRdb independently ran MiXCR on the multiplex PCR reads; one entry per CDR3 protein. The repertoire holds 270,000 or so distinct CDR3 sequences, with 30% as singletons. The source material was axillary lymph node tissue. The receptors derive from a female donor with breast cancer. Some clones in this sample may be carry-over from other donors' samples.

This clonotype was detected once. A much bigger clone sits one base away, suggesting this may be a read error. The rearrangement joins TRBV9 to TRBJ2-1; D is possibly TRBD2 (5 bases). The CDR3 has 18 amino acids. Germline V gives CDR1 SGDLS, CDR2 YYNGEE. Trimming removed 0 bases from V and 6 bases from J, with 22 bases in between. CDR3 amino acids: CASSVAGGPTTKTNEQFF. In nucleotides, the CDR3 is TGTGCCAGCAGCGTAGCAGGAGGTCCGACGACTAAAACCAATGAGCAGTTCTTC.

This clonotype was observed at least ten times. The V and J genes are TRBV4-3 and TRBJ1-2, with 9 bases that match TRBD1. V shed 3 bases and J 11 bases; nucleotides not matched to a gene: 10. CDR3 length equals 14 residues. CDR1 and CDR2 from the germline V gene are LGHNA and YSLEER. CDR3 sequence (DNA): TGCGCCAGCAGCCAGACAACCGGGACAGGGAAATACACCTTC. It specifies CASSQTTGTGKYTF.

Comments on this clonotype: One end of the junction is discordant with germline, which a read error may explain. The chain employs TRBV5-8 and TRBJ1-4, with TRBD1 identical over 7 bases. Germline V CDR1 and CDR2: SGHTS, YDEGEE. CDR3 length equals 16 residues. Here the CDR3 reads CASSLDRTATNEKLFF. CDR3 nucleotide sequence: TGCGCCAGCAGCTTGGACAGGACCGCGACTAATGAAAAACTGTTTTTT.

This clonotype has at least ten counts. The chain carries TRBV7-2 and TRBJ1-2; 8 bases map to TRBD1. Germline CDR1 reads SGHTA; CDR2 reads FQGNSA. CDR3 length: 14 amino acids. With 3 bases clipped from V and 8 bases from J, the junction kept 8 bases outside the gene matches. The DNA for the CDR3 is TGTGCCAGCAGCTTCCCGACAGGGGATTACGGCTACACCTTC. Translating gives CASSFPTGDYGYTF.

On this clonotype: Possible read error: a much larger clone is one base away. V is TRBV20-1 and J is TRBJ2-7, with TRBD1 matching over 7 bases. CDR1 and CDR2 (germline): DFQATT, SNEGSKA (reference sequence). There are 15 residues in the CDR3. As DNA, the CDR3 is TGCAGTGCGCCGGGACAGAACTTCTTAAACTACGAGCGGTACTTC. Translation gives CSAPGQNFLNYERYF.

Worth noting for this clonotype: This may arise from a read error, as a much more abundant clone is one base away. The DNA of the CDR3 is TGCAGTGCTAGACCTTTTAGCGGGAGACCCCCCGGGGAGCTGTTTTTT. Translated, it gives CSARPFSGRPPGELFF. The V and J genes are TRBV20-1 and TRBJ2-2; TRBD2 matches 9 bases. Germline V gives CDR1 DFQATT, CDR2 SNEGSKA (reference sequence). CDR3 size: 16 residues. Trimming cost V 2 bases and J 6 bases; bases outside gene matches: 10.

This chain uses TRBV5-5 with TRBJ2-2; D remains unclear. The V end was cut by 4 bases, the J end by 5 bases, with 12 bases between. Germline V gives CDR1 SGHKS, CDR2 YYEKEE (reference sequence). The CDR3 extends over 14 amino acids. This CDR3 reads CASSLVRSTGELFF. As DNA, the CDR3 is TGTGCCAGCAGCCTTGTGAGGTCTACCGGGGAGCTGTTTTTT.

In the case of this clonotype: This is likely a read error, given that the CDR3 carries no conserved phenylalanine or tryptophan at its end. V usage is TRBV28 and J usage is TRBJ1-1; a weak D match, TRBD1 (6 bases). V lost 8 bases, J lost 8 bases, and 15 bases lay in between. The CDR3 length is 12 residues. From germline, CDR1 is MDHEN and CDR2 SYDVKM. The CDR3 sequence: CASRATGREAFL. Here the CDR3 DNA reads TGTGCCAGCCGCGCCACAGGGAGGGAAGCTTTCCTT.

As concerns this clonotype: With a much larger clone just one base away, this may be a read error. The CDR3 spells CSAETETQYF. CDR3 in DNA: TGCAGCGCGGAAACGGAGACCCAGTACTTC. V and J are TRBV29-1 and TRBJ2-5, with D unclear. The CDR3 is 10 amino acids. Trimming removed 7 bases at V and 5 bases at J, with 8 bases between. Germline lookup yields CDR1 SQVTM and CDR2 ANQGSEA. Using reference TRBV29-1 and TRBJ2-5 for the parts outside the CDR3, the full variable domain is SAVISQKPSRDICQRGTSLTIQCQVDSQVTMMFWYRQQPGQSLTLIATANQGSEATYESGFVIDKFPISRPNLTFSTLTVSNMSPEDSSIYLCSAETETQYFGPGTRLLVL.

This clonotype occurred many times. The genes are TRBV11-3 and TRBJ1-3; 8 positions match TRBD1. Germline assignment: CDR1 SGHNT and CDR2 YENEEA. The CDR3 is made up of 17 amino acids. With 4 bases clipped from V and 0 bases from J, the junction kept 8 bases outside the gene matches. CDR3 coding DNA: TGTGCCAGCAGCTCCGCGACAGGGGCGAGCTCTGGAAACACCATATATTTT. This gives the protein CASSSATGASSGNTIYF.

This clonotype was found many times. The CDR3 DNA reads as TGTGCCAGCAGCCTTCAGGGGGCACGTGAGCAGTTCTTC. This sequence encodes CASSLQGAREQFF. The gene calls are TRBV7-2 and TRBJ2-1, with TRBD1 matching over 8 bases. J lost 9 bases, V lost 5 bases, and 6 bases had no gene match. The CDR3 is 13 amino acids. Germline V gives CDR1 SGHTA, CDR2 FQGNSA.

The V and J genes are TRBV2 and TRBJ2-5, with 7 bases aligning to TRBD2. V dropped 4 bases and J dropped 5; count of bases not matched to a gene: 10. Germline loops: CDR1 SNHLY, CDR2 FYNNEI. The CDR3 length is 15 residues. CDR3 residues: CASSGTGRAGETQYF. CDR3 in DNA: TGTGCCAGCAGTGGCACTGGGAGGGCCGGGGAGACCCAGTACTTC.

A few counts support this clonotype. The gene calls are TRBV3-1 and TRBJ2-6, with TRBD2 matching over 14 bases. Trimming took 4 bases from V and 4 from J; bases not matched to a gene: 12. CDR1 is LGHDT, CDR2 YNNKEL, per germline (reference sequence). CDR3 length: 20 amino acids. CDR3 DNA sequence: TGTGCCAGCAGCCTAGGACTAGCGGGAGGCCGTCTCCCCGGGGCCAACGTCCTGACTTTC. Translating gives CASSLGLAGGRLPGANVLTF.

With regard to this clonotype: A much larger clonotype is one base distant, so this may be a read error. The rearrangement links TRBV6-5 to TRBJ2-1; 8 bases fit TRBD2. This CDR3 is built from 17 residues. Trimming cost V 6 bases and J 2 bases; bases outside gene matches: 12. Per the germline V gene, CDR1 is MNHEY and CDR2 is SVGAGI. The CDR3 region is CASSPPIAGKAYNEQFF. DNA of the CDR3: TGTGCCAGCAGCCCCCCCATAGCGGGAAAGGCCTACAATGAGCAGTTCTTC.

V and J are TRBV2 and TRBJ2-2; TRBD1 aligns across 11 bases. TRBJ1-1 matches the DNA end more closely, so the J call is doubtful. Germline V lookup: CDR1 SNHLY, CDR2 FYNNEI. The CDR3 runs 17 residues. The CDR3, as DNA: TGTGCCAGCAGCTCGGACAGGGGGCAGCTTATTAACACTGAAGCTTTCTTT. It yields the protein CASSSDRGQLINTEAFF.

As DNA, the CDR3 is TGCGCCAGCAGTGCCCTACATGGACTAGCGGGAGGTGGAGAGACCCAGTACTTC. Its protein product is CASSALHGLAGGGETQYF. This rearrangement joins TRBV10-2 to TRBJ2-5; 14 positions agree with TRBD2. The CDR3 totals 18 residues. Looked up from germline, CDR1 is WSHSY and CDR2 is SAAADI. The V and J ends lost 4 bases and 4 bases, in that order; junction bases with no gene match: 11.

This clonotype was counted many times. The genes are TRBV5-8 and TRBJ1-2; D possibly corresponds to TRBD1 (5 bases). The ends were cut back, 1 base at V and 13 bases at J, with 14 bases in the middle. Germline V gene sequence: CDR1 SGHTS, CDR2 YDEGEE. This CDR3 comprises 12 residues. In nucleotides, the CDR3 is TGTGCCAGCAGCTTGAGCCAGGGAGCATCCACCTTC. Translated: CASSLSQGASTF. Full variable domain (remainder filled in from reference TRBV5-8 and TRBJ1-2): EAGVTQSPTHLIKTRGQQATLRCSPISGHTSVYWYQQALGLGLQFLLWYDEGEERNRGNFPPRFSGRQFPNYSSELNVNALELEDSALYLCASSLSQGASTFGSGTRLTVV.

The genes are TRBV20-1 and TRBJ2-3; either TRBD1 or TRBD2 may fit D (7 bases each). The CDR3 has 15 residues. The ends were cut back, 0 bases at V and 4 bases at J, with 14 bases in the middle. Germline V gene sequence: CDR1 DFQATT, CDR2 SNEGSKA (reference sequence). DNA for the CDR3: TGCAGTGCTAGAGATGGGCAGGGGGGGCCAGATACGCAGTATTTT. It specifies CSARDGQGGPDTQYF.

The chain recombines TRBV20-1 with TRBJ1-6, with D maybe TRBD1 (6 bases). The germline V gene encodes CDR1 DFQATT and CDR2 SNEGSKA (reference sequence). Trimming stripped 2 bases from V and 9 bases from J, with 14 bases between. The CDR3 spans 14 residues. Here the CDR3 DNA reads TGCAGTGCTAGAAGGGCAGGGGAGGGTTCACCCCTCCACTTT. It translates to CSARRAGEGSPLHF.

V gene TRBV12-3 or TRBV12-4 combines with J gene TRBJ2-1, with D unclear. This CDR3 has 15 amino acids. The germline V and J ends were trimmed by 3 bases and 5 bases, with 14 bases remaining between them. CDR3 DNA: TGTGCCAGCAGTTTCTCCGCCGGGTTTGACAATGAGCAGTTCTTC. Protein sequence: CASSFSAGFDNEQFF.

A note on this clonotype: This may arise from a read error, as a much more abundant clone is one base away. The chain is built from TRBV20-1 and TRBJ1-2; the D is unclear. This CDR3 has 13 amino acids. CDR1 is DFQATT and CDR2 is SNEGSKA in the germline V gene (reference sequence). The CDR3 region has the DNA TGCAGTGCTGGGCCCCCCGAAAACTATGGCTCCACCTTC. Its protein is CSAGPPENYGSTF.

The table lists this clonotype with a few counts. This chain joins TRBV11-2 and TRBJ2-7; 10 bases agree with TRBD2. The germline gives CDR1 SGHAT, CDR2 FQNNGV. The CDR3 consists of 15 residues. Trimming took 5 bases from V and 0 from J; bases not matched to a gene: 4. The CDR3 spells CASSLTSGASYEQYF. The CDR3 nucleotides are TGTGCCAGCAGCCTTACTAGCGGGGCCTCCTACGAGCAGTACTTC.

This clonotype was seen repeatedly, ten times or more. The chain links TRBV12-3 or TRBV12-4 to TRBJ1-2; TRBD1 aligns across 8 bases. The CDR3 has 14 residues. Trimming cost V 6 bases and J 8 bases; bases outside gene matches: 11. The CDR3 spells CASRRRTGLKGYTF. CDR3 nucleotide sequence: TGTGCCAGCAGAAGGCGGACAGGGCTCAAGGGCTACACCTTC.